Listed below are T cell receptor beta chains from one sample, sequenced in a study of blood T cell repertoires in COVID-19. This table comes from immunoSEQ multiplex PCR, and its TCRdb copy is limited to in-frame clones, with some not included. The sample shows under 80,000 clones, roughly nine tenths of them seen only once. Sequences were obtained from peripheral blood. All receptors come from a man older than 75 in a cohort sampled during active COVID-19. CDR3s include the opening cysteine and the closing phenylalanine or tryptophan. A D gene is named only where the DNA matches it firmly. Clone size appears in some rows only: once, few, many, or a class for an expanded clone.

v_gene	d_gene	abundance	j_gene	CDR3aa	CDR3nt
TRBV5-4	NA	NA	TRBJ2-5	CASSSPTGQETQYF	TGTGCCAGCAGCTCGCCGACAGGCCAAGAGACCCAGTACTTC
TRBV2	TRBD1	NA	TRBJ1-5	CASSGTGSGNQPQHF	TGTGCCAGCAGTGGGACAGGGTCGGGCAATCAGCCCCAGCATTTT
TRBV3-1/TRBV3-2	NA	NA	TRBJ2-6	CASGQYSGANVLTF	TGTGCCAGCGGGCAGTACTCTGGGGCCAACGTCCTGACTTTC
TRBV6-4	NA	NA	TRBJ2-3	CASSEQGLRVDTQYF	TGTGCCAGCAGTGAACAGGGCCTAAGGGTAGATACGCAGTATTTT
TRBV12-5	TRBD2	NA	TRBJ2-3	CASGSPTSGGADTQYF	TGTGCTAGTGGTTCCCCGACTAGCGGGGGGGCTGATACGCAGTATTTT
TRBV2	TRBD2	NA	TRBJ2-5	CASKGTSGVAETQYF	TGTGCCAGCAAAGGGACTAGCGGGGTGGCAGAGACCCAGTACTTC
TRBV5-4	TRBD2	NA	TRBJ2-5	CASTFRSGEETQYF	TGTGCCAGCACGTTCCGAAGCGGGGAGGAGACCCAGTACTTC
TRBV3-1/TRBV3-2	TRBD2	NA	TRBJ2-6	CASSQRGGFGGANVLTF	TGTGCCAGCAGCCAACGCGGGGGGTTTGGTGGGGCCAACGTCCTGACTTTC
TRBV19	NA	NA	TRBJ2-5	CASSPLGGGVETQYF	TGTGCCAGTAGTCCGCTAGGTGGAGGGGTAGAGACCCAGTACTTC
TRBV2	NA	NA	TRBJ2-7	CASKRVLADEQYF	TGTGCCAGCAAGAGGGTTCTAGCAGACGAGCAGTACTTC
TRBV20-1	NA	NA	TRBJ2-5	CSASPQETQYF	TGCAGTGCTAGTCCGCAAGAGACCCAGTACTTC
TRBV10-3	TRBD2	NA	TRBJ2-1	CAIRGTSGFSYNEQFF	TGTGCCATCAGAGGGACTAGCGGCTTCTCCTACAATGAGCAGTTCTTC
TRBV11-2	NA	NA	TRBJ2-3	CASSSARSTDTQYF	TGTGCCAGCAGCTCAGCGCGTAGCACAGATACGCAGTATTTT
TRBV3-1/TRBV3-2	NA	NA	TRBJ1-2	CASSQASARGYGYTF	TGTGCCAGCAGCCAAGCGTCCGCCAGGGGCTATGGCTACACCTTC
TRBV6-5	NA	NA	TRBJ1-1	CASRQPGSPEAFF	TGTGCCAGCAGACAACCAGGGTCTCCTGAAGCTTTCTTT
TRBV11-2	TRBD1	NA	TRBJ1-5	CASSLGQGGGNQPQHF	TGTGCCAGCAGCTTGGGACAGGGGGGGGGCAATCAGCCCCAGCATTTT
TRBV5-4	TRBD1	NA	TRBJ2-1	CASSFPGTGTYNEQFF	TGTGCCAGCAGCTTCCCCGGGACAGGGACTTACAATGAGCAGTTCTTC
TRBV19	TRBD1	NA	TRBJ1-5	CASKRDRNQPQHF	TGTGCCAGTAAACGGGACAGAAATCAGCCCCAGCATTTT
TRBV2	TRBD1	NA	TRBJ2-2	CASRPGQGPGELFF	TGTGCCAGCAGGCCGGGACAGGGCCCCGGGGAGCTGTTTTTT
TRBV5-1	TRBD2	NA	TRBJ2-3	CASSLVLAGGTHDTQYF	TGCGCCAGCAGCTTGGTCCTAGCGGGCGGTACTCACGATACGCAGTATTTT
TRBV5-4	NA	few	TRBJ2-3	CASSLWGLRTDTQYF	TGTGCCAGCAGCTTGTGGGGGCTGAGGACAGATACGCAGTATTTT
TRBV20-1	TRBD1	NA	TRBJ1-1	CSAGTEYEAFF	TGCAGTGCTGGGACAGAGTATGAAGCTTTCTTT
TRBV4-3	TRBD1	NA	TRBJ1-2	CASSRVDRTNYGYTF	TGCGCCAGCAGCCGAGTGGACAGGACTAACTATGGCTACACCTTC
TRBV19	TRBD1	NA	TRBJ2-1	CASSIDQGTGERNEQFF	TGTGCCAGTAGTATAGATCAGGGGACAGGAGAAAGGAATGAGCAGTTCTTC
TRBV2	NA	few	TRBJ1-6	CAGSTRGRNSPLHF	TGTGCCGGATCAACCAGGGGTCGGAATTCACCCCTCCACTTT
TRBV28	NA	NA	TRBJ1-4	CAARMGTRNEKLFF	TGTGCCGCCAGGATGGGGACTCGGAATGAAAAACTGTTTTTT
TRBV19	NA	NA	TRBJ2-5	CASSTPGLWETQYF	TGTGCCAGTAGTACCCCGGGACTGTGGGAGACCCAGTACTTC
TRBV4-1	NA	NA	TRBJ1-4	CASRSRRRGEKLFF	TGCGCCAGCAGAAGCCGCCGACGAGGTGAAAAACTGTTTTTT
TRBV10-3	NA	NA	TRBJ2-1	CAISDDTSNEQFF	TGTGCCATCAGTGACGACACCTCCAATGAGCAGTTCTTC
TRBV19	TRBD1	few	TRBJ1-5	CASSTGGQGNQPQHF	TGTGCCAGTAGTACAGGGGGACAGGGCAATCAGCCCCAGCATTTT
TRBV29-1	TRBD1	NA	TRBJ1-5	CSVDGQGGINQPQHF	TGCAGCGTTGATGGGCAGGGGGGTATCAATCAGCCCCAGCATTTT
TRBV3-1/TRBV3-2	NA	few	TRBJ1-1	CASTDGGPEAFF	TGTGCCAGCACTGATGGGGGCCCTGAAGCTTTCTTT
TRBV9	TRBD1	NA	TRBJ1-4	CASSPRDRVYGLFF	TGTGCCAGCAGCCCCCGGGACAGGGTTTATGGACTGTTTTTT
TRBV10-3	NA	NA	TRBJ1-1	CAISESTGGTEAFF	TGTGCCATCAGTGAGTCGACCGGGGGCACTGAAGCTTTCTTT
TRBV3-1/TRBV3-2	NA	NA	TRBJ1-1	CASSQRVNTEAFF	TGTGCCAGCAGCCAACGAGTGAACACTGAAGCTTTCTTT
TRBV29-1	TRBD1	NA	TRBJ1-2	CSVVAGAGGYGYTF	TGCAGCGTTGTTGCAGGGGCAGGGGGCTATGGCTACACCTTC
TRBV5-1	NA	once	TRBJ2-7	CASAVASGLFYEQYF	TGCGCCAGCGCGGTGGCCTCGGGACTGTTCTACGAGCAGTACTTC
TRBV18	NA	NA	TRBJ2-4	CASSPRAWAKNIQYF	TGTGCCAGCTCACCCAGGGCCTGGGCCAAAAACATTCAGTACTTC
TRBV29-1	NA	few	TRBJ2-2	CSASRGSGELFF	TGCAGCGCCTCGAGGGGGTCCGGGGAGCTGTTTTTT
TRBV2	TRBD1	once	TRBJ1-1	CASSRTGGVAFF	TGTGCCAGCAGTAGGACAGGGGGCGTAGCTTTCTTT
TRBV5-1	TRBD2	NA	TRBJ2-1	CASSLALAGVNEQFF	TGCGCCAGCAGCTTAGCACTAGCGGGGGTGAATGAGCAGTTCTTC
TRBV6-1	TRBD1	NA	TRBJ1-2	CASSERTGLDYGYTF	TGTGCCAGCAGTGAACGGACAGGGCTGGACTATGGCTACACCTTC
TRBV24-1	NA	NA	TRBJ1-2	CATPGVGRNGYTF	TGTGCCACCCCGGGGGTTGGGAGAAATGGCTACACCTTC
TRBV29-1	TRBD2	NA	TRBJ2-3	CSAGSRGDEDTQYF	TGCAGCGCAGGGAGCCGGGGGGATGAAGATACGCAGTATTTT
TRBV19	NA	NA	TRBJ2-2	CASSLGAENTGELFF	TGTGCCAGTAGTTTGGGGGCCGAAAACACCGGGGAGCTGTTTTTT
TRBV5-1	NA	NA	TRBJ2-5	CASTQAQETQYF	TGCGCCAGCACCCAGGCGCAAGAGACCCAGTACTTC
TRBV6-4	NA	NA	TRBJ1-1	CASSVRTNTEAFF	TGTGCCAGCAGTGTCCGAACTAACACTGAAGCTTTCTTT
TRBV6-2/TRBV6-3	TRBD2	NA	TRBJ2-6	CASSYVAGGSPGANVLTF	TGTGCCAGCAGTTACGTAGCGGGGGGCTCCCCTGGGGCCAACGTCCTGACTTTC
TRBV6-5	NA	NA	TRBJ2-4	CASIRFNREHIQYF	TGTGCCAGCATAAGATTCAACAGGGAACACATTCAGTACTTC
TRBV7-3	NA	few	TRBJ2-6	CASSLTPPGAGANVLTF	TGTGCCAGCAGCTTAACCCCCCCAGGGGCTGGGGCCAACGTCCTGACTTTC